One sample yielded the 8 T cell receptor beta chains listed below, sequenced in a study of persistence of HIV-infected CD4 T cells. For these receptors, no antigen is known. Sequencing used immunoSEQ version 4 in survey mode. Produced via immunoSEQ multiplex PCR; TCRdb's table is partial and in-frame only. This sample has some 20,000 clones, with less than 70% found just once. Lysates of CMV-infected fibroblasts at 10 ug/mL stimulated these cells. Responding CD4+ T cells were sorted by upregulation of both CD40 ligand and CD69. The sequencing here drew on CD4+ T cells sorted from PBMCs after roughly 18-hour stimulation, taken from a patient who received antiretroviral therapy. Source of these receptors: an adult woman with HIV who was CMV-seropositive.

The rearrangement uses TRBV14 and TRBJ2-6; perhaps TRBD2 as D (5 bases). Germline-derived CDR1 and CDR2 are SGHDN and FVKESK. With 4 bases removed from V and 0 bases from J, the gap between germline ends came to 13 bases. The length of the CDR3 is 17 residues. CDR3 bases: TGTGCCAGCAGCCCTTCCCGGGGTTTCTCTGGGGCCAACGTCCTGACTTTC. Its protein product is CASSPSRGFSGANVLTF.

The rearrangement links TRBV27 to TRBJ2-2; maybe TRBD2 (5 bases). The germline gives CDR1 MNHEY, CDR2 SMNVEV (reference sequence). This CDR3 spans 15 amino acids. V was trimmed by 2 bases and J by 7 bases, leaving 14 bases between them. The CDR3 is CASSLTGNPGGELFF. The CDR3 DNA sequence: TGTGCCAGCAGTTTAACGGGGAACCCTGGCGGGGAGCTGTTTTTT.

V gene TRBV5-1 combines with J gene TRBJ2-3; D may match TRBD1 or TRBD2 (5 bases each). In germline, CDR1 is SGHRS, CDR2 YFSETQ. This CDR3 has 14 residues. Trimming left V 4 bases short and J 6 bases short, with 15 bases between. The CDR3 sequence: CASSVGVGMDTQYF. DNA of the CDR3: TGCGCCAGCAGCGTGGGGGTTGGTATGGATACGCAGTATTTT.

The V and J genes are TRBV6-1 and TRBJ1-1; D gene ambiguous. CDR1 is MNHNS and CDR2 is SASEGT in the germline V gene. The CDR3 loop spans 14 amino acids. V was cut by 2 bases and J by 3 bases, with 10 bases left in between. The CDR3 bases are TGTGCCAGCAGTGAACGCCGGGAGTACACTGAAGCTTTCTTT. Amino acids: CASSERREYTEAFF.

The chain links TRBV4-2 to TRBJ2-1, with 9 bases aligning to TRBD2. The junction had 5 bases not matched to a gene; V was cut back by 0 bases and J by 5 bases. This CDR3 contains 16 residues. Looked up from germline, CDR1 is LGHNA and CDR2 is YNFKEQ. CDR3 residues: CASSQDLRGGHNEQFF. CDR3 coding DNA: TGTGCCAGCAGCCAAGATCTGCGGGGGGGCCACAATGAGCAGTTCTTC.

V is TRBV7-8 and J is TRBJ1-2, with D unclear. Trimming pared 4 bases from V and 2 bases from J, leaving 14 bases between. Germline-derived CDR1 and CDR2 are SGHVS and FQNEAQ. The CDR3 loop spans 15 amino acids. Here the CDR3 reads CASSSRGMRNYGYTF. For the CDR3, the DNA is TGTGCCAGCAGCTCCAGAGGTATGCGGAACTATGGCTACACCTTC.

CDR3 amino acids: CASSLDVGAFF. DNA for the CDR3: TGTGCCAGCAGTCTGGACGTTGGAGCTTTCTTT. This chain joins TRBV2 and TRBJ1-1; D not certain. V was cut by 5 bases and J by 10 bases, with 11 bases left in between. CDR1 SNHLY and CDR2 FYNNEI come from the germline V gene. The CDR3 extends over 11 amino acids.

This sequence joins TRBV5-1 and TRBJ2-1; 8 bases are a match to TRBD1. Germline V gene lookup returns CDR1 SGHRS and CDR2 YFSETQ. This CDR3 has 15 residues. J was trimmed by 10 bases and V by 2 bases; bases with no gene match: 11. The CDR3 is CASSFGAGGSGEQFF. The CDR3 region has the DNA TGCGCCAGCAGCTTTGGGGCAGGGGGCTCGGGGGAGCAGTTCTTC.